One sample yielded the 21 T cell receptor beta chains listed below, sequenced in a study of blood T cell repertoires in COVID-19. Produced via immunoSEQ multiplex PCR; TCRdb's table is partial and in-frame only. The data hold around 150,000 clones, with almost 90% observed a single time. Sequencing input: peripheral blood. Every receptor here comes from a man aged 45 to 65 with active or convalescent COVID-19.

The CDR3 here is CASSPIGTGGSDTDTQYF. The CDR3 coding sequence is TGTGCCAGCTCACCGATTGGGACAGGGGGATCCGACACAGATACGCAGTATTTT. This chain links TRBV18 with TRBJ2-3; 11 bases align to TRBD1. Germline V lookup: CDR1 KGHSH, CDR2 LQKENI. J gave up 2 bases and V 3 bases, and 10 bases lay outside the gene matches. The CDR3 has 18 amino acids. Complete variable domain (other parts from reference TRBV18 and TRBJ2-3): NAGVMQNPRHLVRRRGQEARLRCSPMKGHSHVYWYRQLPEEGLKFMVYLQKENIIDESGMPKERFSAEFPKEGPSILRIQQVVRGDSAAYFCASSPIGTGGSDTDTQYFGPGTRLTVL.

In DNA, the CDR3 is TGCAGTGCTAGTATCCAGGACAACTACGAGCAGTACTTC. Translating it yields CSASIQDNYEQYF. This rearrangement joins TRBV20-1 to TRBJ2-7; D is possibly TRBD1 (5 bases). Trimming shortened V by 3 bases and J by 3 bases, and 12 bases separated the two germline ends. This CDR3 is 13 amino acids long. CDR1 is DFQATT, CDR2 SNEGSKA, per germline (reference sequence).

In its sample, this clone was seen a few times. The V gene is TRBV5-1, the J gene TRBJ2-3; TRBD1 might be the D (5 bases). V lost 2 bases, J lost 2 bases, and 9 bases lay in between. The CDR3 is 14 residues long. The germline V gene has CDR1 SGHRS and CDR2 YFSETQ. The CDR3 DNA follows: TGCGCCAGCAGCTTTACAGGTTACACAGATACGCAGTATTTT. Its protein product is CASSFTGYTDTQYF.

CDR3 nucleotide sequence: TGTGCCAGCAGCTTCCCGGACAGGGGTGGGGAAGATACGCAGTATTTT. It encodes CASSFPDRGGEDTQYF. The chain links TRBV7-8 to TRBJ2-3; 9 nucleotides agree with TRBD1. CDR3 length: 16 residues. Germline lookup yields CDR1 SGHVS and CDR2 FQNEAQ. V lost 3 bases, J lost 5 bases, and 9 bases stayed unmatched.

V usage is TRBV10-3 and J usage is TRBJ2-7; D is undetermined. The CDR3 sequence is 13 residues long. Trimming took 2 bases from V and 0 from J, leaving 5 bases between them. Germline assignment: CDR1 ENHRY and CDR2 SYGVKD. CDR3 nucleotide sequence: TGTGCCATCAGTGAGATAGCCTCCTACGAGCAGTACTTC. Residues: CAISEIASYEQYF.

This clone has a handful of counts. The rearrangement joins TRBV19 to TRBJ1-1; D remains ambiguous. This CDR3 has 13 residues. CDR1 and CDR2 from the germline V gene are LNHDA and SQIVND (reference sequence). The V end lost 5 bases, the J end lost 1 base, and 8 bases lay between the germline ends. The CDR3 loop reads CASSLNSNTEAFF. Here the CDR3 DNA reads TGTGCCAGTAGTCTAAACTCGAACACTGAAGCTTTCTTT.

The J gene is TRBJ2-7, the V gene TRBV7-9, with D perhaps TRBD2 (6 bases). V was trimmed by 5 bases and J by 4 bases, leaving 27 bases between them. The CDR3 length is 18 residues. Germline V gene data show CDR1 as SEHNR and CDR2 as FQNEAQ (reference sequence). CDR3 in DNA: TGTGCCAGCAGCCCCGAGGGGTTAGCGGCTACCCGGGGGTACGAGCAGTACTTC. Translation: CASSPEGLAATRGYEQYF.

The chain employs TRBV12-3 or TRBV12-4 and TRBJ1-1; D call uncertain. The CDR3 runs to 13 residues. V was clipped by 3 bases and J by 8 bases, with 13 bases between them. In nucleotides, the CDR3 is TGTGCCAGCAGTTTGGGCACGCCAACCGAAGCTTTCTTT. It is translated as CASSLGTPTEAFF.

V gene TRBV4-3 combines with J gene TRBJ1-5; the D is unclear. Trimming stripped 3 bases from V and 7 bases from J, with 16 bases between. The CDR3 consists of 15 residues. CDR1 is LGHNA and CDR2 is YSLEER in the germline V gene. CDR3 residues: CASSQRTEARQPQHF. CDR3 sequence (DNA): TGCGCCAGCAGCCAGAGAACCGAAGCACGCCAGCCCCAGCATTTT.

The V and J genes are TRBV5-1 and TRBJ2-1; D possibly corresponds to TRBD2 (5 bases). Germline CDR1 SGHRS, CDR2 YFSETQ. V dropped 0 bases and J dropped 12 bases, with 7 bases sitting between them. This CDR3 is built from 11 residues. The DNA of the CDR3 is TGCGCCAGCAGCTTGGAGCGGTTGCAGTTCTTC. Translated: CASSLERLQFF.

The genes are TRBV7-9 and TRBJ2-7; tentatively, D is TRBD2 (6 bases). The ends were cut back, 5 bases at V and 4 bases at J, with 21 bases in the middle. CDR1 and CDR2 from the germline V gene are SEHNR and FQNEAQ (reference sequence). CDR3 size: 16 residues. This CDR3 reads CASSPRDGGPKYEQYF. As DNA, the CDR3 is TGTGCCAGCAGCCCTCGGGACGGAGGGCCCAAGTACGAGCAGTACTTC.

The sample holds many counts of this clone. The J gene is TRBJ2-1, the V gene TRBV9, with a weak D call TRBD2 (6 bases). Germline V lookup: CDR1 SGDLS, CDR2 YYNGEE. CDR3 length: 16 residues. V was pared by 3 bases and J by 2 bases, with 15 bases between. The CDR3 region has the DNA TGTGCCAGCAGCGCGGAGGAGGGGAAGCCCTACAATGAGCAGTTCTTC. It encodes CASSAEEGKPYNEQFF.

This clone has a single count. The J gene is TRBJ1-5, the V gene TRBV7-2; D is ambiguous. CDR1 is SGHTA, CDR2 FQGNSA, per germline. V lost 4 bases to trimming and J lost 1 base, with 8 bases between them. The CDR3 has 14 amino acids. The CDR3 DNA follows: TGTGCCAGCAGCTCAGGAGGGAGCAATCAGCCCCAGCATTTT. It encodes CASSSGGSNQPQHF.

This clone was recorded only once. The chain is built from TRBV7-2 and TRBJ2-3; a possible D gene is TRBD1 (6 bases). Trimming stripped 8 bases from V and 1 base from J, with 13 bases between. CDR1 and CDR2 (germline): SGHTA, FQGNSA. This CDR3 region has 14 residues. CDR3 nucleotides: TGTGCCAGCGGCCGGGACACGGGCACAGATACGCAGTATTTT. It codes for CASGRDTGTDTQYF.

This clone was detected only once. The chain has TRBV5-1 and TRBJ2-3; 11 nucleotides agree with TRBD2. CDR1 is SGHRS and CDR2 is YFSETQ in the germline V gene. V lost 0 bases and J lost 3; bases outside the gene matches: 3. The CDR3 totals 16 residues. The CDR3 region is CASSLELAGETDTQYF. The CDR3 DNA sequence: TGCGCCAGCAGCTTGGAACTAGCGGGAGAAACAGATACGCAGTATTTT. Combining the CDR3 with reference TRBV5-1 and TRBJ2-3 gives the whole variable domain KAGVTQTPRYLIKTRGQQVTLSCSPISGHRSVSWYQQTPGQGLQFLFEYFSETQRNKGNFPGRFSGRQFSNSRSEMNVSTLELGDSALYLCASSLELAGETDTQYFGPGTRLTVL.

This chain connects TRBV4-1 to TRBJ2-1; 16 bases line up with TRBD2. The CDR3 sequence is 21 residues long. Germline lookup yields CDR1 MGHRA and CDR2 YSYEKL. V was clipped by 4 bases and J by 4 bases; unmatched bases: 16. CDR3 residues: CASSPGRHGTSGREKYNEQFF. The CDR3 DNA sequence: TGCGCCAGCAGCCCGGGGCGACATGGGACTAGCGGGAGGGAGAAGTACAATGAGCAGTTCTTC.

J is TRBJ2-3 and V is TRBV7-2; a possible D gene is TRBD2 (5 bases). The germline CDR1 and CDR2 sequences are SGHTA and FQGNSA. V was clipped by 1 base and J by 1 base, with 9 bases between them. The CDR3 totals 15 residues. The CDR3 reads CASSLERRGTDTQYF. CDR3 DNA: TGTGCCAGCAGCTTAGAACGGCGGGGCACAGATACGCAGTATTTT. Full variable domain (outside the CDR3, taken from reference TRBV7-2 and TRBJ2-3): GAGVSQSPSNKVTEKGKDVELRCDPISGHTALYWYRQSLGQGLEFLIYFQGNSAPDKSGLPSDRFSAERTGGSVSTLTIQRTQQEDSAVYLCASSLERRGTDTQYFGPGTRLTVL.

This clone was found a few times. This sequence joins TRBV28 and TRBJ2-7; TRBD1 aligns across 8 bases. Germline V CDR1 and CDR2: MDHEN, SYDVKM. The V and J ends lost 6 bases and 6 bases, in that order; junction bases with no gene match: 10. This CDR3 region has 14 residues. CDR3 DNA: TGTGCCAGCAGCCCCGGGACAGGAGTACCCGAGCAGTACTTC. It yields the protein CASSPGTGVPEQYF.

The V gene is TRBV10-3, the J gene TRBJ2-1, with 13 bases aligning to TRBD2. The V gene end was trimmed by 3 bases and the J gene end by 8 bases; junction bases not matched to a gene: 1. The germline V gene has CDR1 ENHRY and CDR2 SYGVKD. CDR3 size: 14 residues. In DNA form, the CDR3 reads TGTGCCATCAGTGAAACTAGCGGGAGGGATGAGCAGTTCTTC. Amino acid sequence: CAISETSGRDEQFF.

This rearrangement joins TRBV28 to TRBJ1-4, with a tentative D call TRBD1 (5 bases). This CDR3 contains 14 residues. The germline V and J ends were trimmed by 5 bases and 7 bases, with 14 bases remaining between them. CDR1 is MDHEN and CDR2 is SYDVKM in the germline V gene. CDR3 in DNA: TGTGCCAGCAGTCCCGGGGGTAGAGGTGAAAAACTGTTTTTT. The encoded protein is CASSPGGRGEKLFF.

This rearrangement joins TRBV24-1 to TRBJ2-2, with 8 nucleotides matching TRBD1. V gave up 1 base and J gave up 2 bases; unmatched junction bases: 5. Germline V gives CDR1 KGHDR, CDR2 SFDVKD. This CDR3 comprises 17 residues. In DNA form, the CDR3 reads TGTGCCACCAGTGATTTACAAGGACAGGGAAACACCGGGGAGCTGTTTTTT. It is translated as CATSDLQGQGNTGELFF.